This T cell receptor beta chain was retrieved from a study of CD8 T cells in ankylosing spondylitis. Making use of molecular barcodes, quantitative 5'-RACE generated TCR beta libraries. TCRdb re-called the 5' RACE reads with MiXCR, one entry per CDR3 protein. The sample lists about 540,000 distinct CDR3 sequences, roughly 13% occurring once. From germline, CDR1 is DFQATT and CDR2 SNEGSKA (reference sequence). The CDR3 runs to 13 residues. Trimming stripped 1 base from V and 3 bases from J, with 9 bases between. Notes on the study in general: Among TCR beta sequences, a motif of several highly homologous variants appeared characteristic of ankylosing spondylitis blood. Clones that were linked to disease were CD8+ and were relatively rare in peripheral blood.

On this clonotype itself: Its target is not known.

Sequenced sample: blood, either unsorted or a sorted T cell fraction (not recorded which). The chain recombines TRBV20-1 with TRBJ1-2; D ambiguous. This sequence originates from a male donor with ankylosing spondylitis. CDR3 sequence (DNA): TGCAGTGCTAGAGTCGCGCGGGACTATGGCTACACCTTC. Amino acid sequence: CSARVARDYGYTF.